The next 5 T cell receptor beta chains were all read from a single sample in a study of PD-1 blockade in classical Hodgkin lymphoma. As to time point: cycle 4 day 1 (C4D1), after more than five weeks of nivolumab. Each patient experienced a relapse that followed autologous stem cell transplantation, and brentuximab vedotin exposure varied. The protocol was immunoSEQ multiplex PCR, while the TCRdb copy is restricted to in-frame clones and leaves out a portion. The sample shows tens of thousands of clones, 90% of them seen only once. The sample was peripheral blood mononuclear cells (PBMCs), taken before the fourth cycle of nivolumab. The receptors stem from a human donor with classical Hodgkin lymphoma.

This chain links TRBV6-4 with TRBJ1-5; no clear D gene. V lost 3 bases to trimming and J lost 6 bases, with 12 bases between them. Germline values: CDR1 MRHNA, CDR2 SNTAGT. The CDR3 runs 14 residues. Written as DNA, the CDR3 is TGTGCCAGCAGTGAGTTCGGGTACGGTCAGCCCCAGCATTTT. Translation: CASSEFGYGQPQHF.

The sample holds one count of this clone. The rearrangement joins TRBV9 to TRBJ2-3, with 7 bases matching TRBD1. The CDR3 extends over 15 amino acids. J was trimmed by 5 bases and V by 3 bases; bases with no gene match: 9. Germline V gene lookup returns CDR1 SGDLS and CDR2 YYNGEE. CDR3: CASSASGGALDTQYF. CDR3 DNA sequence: TGTGCCAGCAGCGCCTCAGGGGGTGCGTTAGATACGCAGTATTTT.

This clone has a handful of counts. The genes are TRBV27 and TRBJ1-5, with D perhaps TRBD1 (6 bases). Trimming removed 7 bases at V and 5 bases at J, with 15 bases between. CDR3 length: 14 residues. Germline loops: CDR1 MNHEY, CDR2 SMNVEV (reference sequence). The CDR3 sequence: CASKVGGIDQPQHF. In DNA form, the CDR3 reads TGTGCCAGCAAGGTAGGGGGTATCGATCAGCCCCAGCATTTT.

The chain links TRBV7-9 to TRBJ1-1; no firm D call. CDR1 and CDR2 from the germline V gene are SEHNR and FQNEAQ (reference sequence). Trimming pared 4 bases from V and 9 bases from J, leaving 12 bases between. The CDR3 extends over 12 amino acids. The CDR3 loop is CASSSTDQKAFF. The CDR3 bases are TGTGCCAGCAGCTCCACCGACCAGAAAGCTTTCTTT.

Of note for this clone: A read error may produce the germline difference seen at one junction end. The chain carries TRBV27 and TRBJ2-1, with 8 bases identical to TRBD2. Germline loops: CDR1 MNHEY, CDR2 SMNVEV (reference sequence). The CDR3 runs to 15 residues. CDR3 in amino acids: CASSYGTRSYDEQFF. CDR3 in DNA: TGTGCCAGCAGTTACGGGACTAGATCCTACGATGAGCAGTTCTTC.